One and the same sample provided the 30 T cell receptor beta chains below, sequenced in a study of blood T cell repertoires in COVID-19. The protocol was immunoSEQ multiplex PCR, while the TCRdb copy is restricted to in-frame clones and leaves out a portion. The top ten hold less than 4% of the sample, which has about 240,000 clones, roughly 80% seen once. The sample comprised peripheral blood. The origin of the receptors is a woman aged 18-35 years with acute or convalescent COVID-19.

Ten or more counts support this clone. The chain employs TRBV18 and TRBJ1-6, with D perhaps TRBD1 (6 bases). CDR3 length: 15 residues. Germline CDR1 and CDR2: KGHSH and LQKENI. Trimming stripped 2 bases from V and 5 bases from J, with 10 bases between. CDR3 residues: CASSPSDRNNSPLHF. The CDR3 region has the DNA TGTGCCAGCTCACCATCGGACAGAAATAATTCACCCCTCCACTTT. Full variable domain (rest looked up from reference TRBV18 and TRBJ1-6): NAGVMQNPRHLVRRRGQEARLRCSPMKGHSHVYWYRQLPEEGLKFMVYLQKENIIDESGMPKERFSAEFPKEGPSILRIQQVVRGDSAAYFCASSPSDRNNSPLHFGNGTRLTVT.

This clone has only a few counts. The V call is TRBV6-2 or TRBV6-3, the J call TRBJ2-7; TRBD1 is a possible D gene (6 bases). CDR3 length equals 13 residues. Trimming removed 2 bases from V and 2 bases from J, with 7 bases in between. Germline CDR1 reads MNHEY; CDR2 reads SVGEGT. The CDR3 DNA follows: TGTGCCAGCAGTTACCGGGACACCTACGAGCAGTACTTC. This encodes CASSYRDTYEQYF.

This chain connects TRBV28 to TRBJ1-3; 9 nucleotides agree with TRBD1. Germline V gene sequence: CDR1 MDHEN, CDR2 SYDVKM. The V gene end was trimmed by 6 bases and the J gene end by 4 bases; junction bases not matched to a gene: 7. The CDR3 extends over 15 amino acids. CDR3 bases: TGTGCCAGCAGAGGGACAGGGTCTACGGGAAACACCATATATTTT. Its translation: CASRGTGSTGNTIYF.

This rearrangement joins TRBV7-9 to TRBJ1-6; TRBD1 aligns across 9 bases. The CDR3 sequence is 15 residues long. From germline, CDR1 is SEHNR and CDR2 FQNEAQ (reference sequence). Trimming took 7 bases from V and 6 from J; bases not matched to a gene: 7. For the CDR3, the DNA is TGTGCCAGCACGATAGGACAGGGGAGTAATTCACCCCTCCACTTT. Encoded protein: CASTIGQGSNSPLHF.

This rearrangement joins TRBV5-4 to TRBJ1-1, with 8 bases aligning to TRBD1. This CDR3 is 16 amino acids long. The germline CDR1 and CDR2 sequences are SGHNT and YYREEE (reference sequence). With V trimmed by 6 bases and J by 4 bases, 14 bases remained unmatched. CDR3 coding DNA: TGTGCCAGCACCTTCAGGGGGCGAATTCTGTCCACTGAAGCTTTCTTT. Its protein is CASTFRGRILSTEAFF.

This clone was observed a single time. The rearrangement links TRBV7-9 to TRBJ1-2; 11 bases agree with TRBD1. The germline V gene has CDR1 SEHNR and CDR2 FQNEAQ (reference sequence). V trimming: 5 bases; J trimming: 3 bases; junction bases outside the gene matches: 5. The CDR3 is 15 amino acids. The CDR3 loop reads CASSPGQGDDYGYTF. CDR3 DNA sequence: TGTGCCAGCAGCCCGGGACAGGGGGACGACTATGGCTACACCTTC. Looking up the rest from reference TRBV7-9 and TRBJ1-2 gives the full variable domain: DTGVSQNPRHKITKRGQNVTFRCDPISEHNRLYWYRQTLGQGPEFLTYFQNEAQLEKSRLLSDRFSAERPKGSFSTLEIQRTEQGDSAMYLCASSPGQGDDYGYTFGSGTRLTVV.

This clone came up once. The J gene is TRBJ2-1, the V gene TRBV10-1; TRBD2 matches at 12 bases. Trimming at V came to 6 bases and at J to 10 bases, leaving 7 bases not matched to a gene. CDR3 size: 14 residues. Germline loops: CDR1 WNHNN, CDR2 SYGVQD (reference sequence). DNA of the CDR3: TGCGCCAGCAGCAGGGGACTAGCGGGCTCCGAGCAGTTCTTC. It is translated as CASSRGLAGSEQFF.

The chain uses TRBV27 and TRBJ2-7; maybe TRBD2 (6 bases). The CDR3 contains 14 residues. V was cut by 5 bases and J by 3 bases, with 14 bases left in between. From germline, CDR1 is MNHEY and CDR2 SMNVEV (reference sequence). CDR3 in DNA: TGTGCCAGCAGTCCCCAGTGGCGGGACTACGAGCAGTACTTC. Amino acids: CASSPQWRDYEQYF.

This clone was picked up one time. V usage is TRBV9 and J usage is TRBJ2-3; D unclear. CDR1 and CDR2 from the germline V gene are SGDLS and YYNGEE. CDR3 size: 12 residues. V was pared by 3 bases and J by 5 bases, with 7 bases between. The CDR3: CASSASLDTQYF. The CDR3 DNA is TGTGCCAGCAGCGCAAGCCTAGATACGCAGTATTTT.

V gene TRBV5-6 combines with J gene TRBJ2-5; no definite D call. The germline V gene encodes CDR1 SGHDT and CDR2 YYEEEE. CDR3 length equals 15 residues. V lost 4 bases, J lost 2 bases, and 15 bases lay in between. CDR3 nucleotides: TGTGCCAGCAGCGACGCCGGGTTACCTCAAGAGACCCAGTACTTC. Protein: CASSDAGLPQETQYF.

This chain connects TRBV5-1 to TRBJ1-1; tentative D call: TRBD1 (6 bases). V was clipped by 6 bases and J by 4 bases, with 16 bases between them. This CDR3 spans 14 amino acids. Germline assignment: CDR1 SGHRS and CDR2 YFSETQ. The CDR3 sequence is CASTRGGGSTEAFF. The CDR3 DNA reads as TGCGCCAGCACTCGGGGAGGGGGTAGCACTGAAGCTTTCTTT. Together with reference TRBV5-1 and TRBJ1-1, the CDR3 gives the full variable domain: KAGVTQTPRYLIKTRGQQVTLSCSPISGHRSVSWYQQTPGQGLQFLFEYFSETQRNKGNFPGRFSGRQFSNSRSEMNVSTLELGDSALYLCASTRGGGSTEAFFGQGTRLTVV.

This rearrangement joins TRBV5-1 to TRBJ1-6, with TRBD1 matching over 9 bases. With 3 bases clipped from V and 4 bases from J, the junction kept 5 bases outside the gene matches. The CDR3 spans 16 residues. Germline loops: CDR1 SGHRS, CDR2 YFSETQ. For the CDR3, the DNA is TGCGCCAGCAGCTCGACAGGGGGTCTTTATAATTCACCCCTCCACTTT. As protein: CASSSTGGLYNSPLHF.

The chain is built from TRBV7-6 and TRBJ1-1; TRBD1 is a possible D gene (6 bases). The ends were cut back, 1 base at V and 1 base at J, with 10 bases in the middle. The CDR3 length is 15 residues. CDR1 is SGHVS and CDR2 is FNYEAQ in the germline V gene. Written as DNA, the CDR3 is TGTGCCAGCAGCTTAGGGACAGCTGAGAACACTGAAGCTTTCTTT. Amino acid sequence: CASSLGTAENTEAFF.

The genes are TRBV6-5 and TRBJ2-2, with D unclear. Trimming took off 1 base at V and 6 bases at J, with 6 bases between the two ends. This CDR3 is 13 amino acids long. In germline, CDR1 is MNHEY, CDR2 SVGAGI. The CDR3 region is CASSYFLAGELFF. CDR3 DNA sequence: TGTGCCAGCAGTTACTTCCTAGCCGGGGAGCTGTTTTTT.

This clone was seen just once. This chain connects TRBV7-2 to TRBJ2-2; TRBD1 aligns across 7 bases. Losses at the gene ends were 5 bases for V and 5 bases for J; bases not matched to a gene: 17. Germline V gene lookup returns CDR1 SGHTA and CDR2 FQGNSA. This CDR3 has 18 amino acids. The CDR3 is CASSQPPVYQGDTGELFF. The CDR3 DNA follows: TGTGCCAGCAGCCAACCCCCCGTTTACCAGGGGGATACCGGGGAGCTGTTTTTT.

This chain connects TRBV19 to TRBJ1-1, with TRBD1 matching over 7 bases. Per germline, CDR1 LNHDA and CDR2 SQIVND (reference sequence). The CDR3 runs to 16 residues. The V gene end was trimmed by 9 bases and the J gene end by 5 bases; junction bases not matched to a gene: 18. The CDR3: CASLEPQPGTETEAFF. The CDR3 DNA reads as TGTGCCAGCCTCGAACCCCAGCCCGGGACAGAAACTGAAGCTTTCTTT.

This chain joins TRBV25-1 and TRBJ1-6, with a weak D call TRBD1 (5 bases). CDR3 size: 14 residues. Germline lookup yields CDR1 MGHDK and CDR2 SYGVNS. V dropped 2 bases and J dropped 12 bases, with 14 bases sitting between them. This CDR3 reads CASSEHGAGKPLHF. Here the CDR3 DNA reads TGTGCCAGCAGTGAACACGGGGCGGGAAAACCCCTCCACTTT.

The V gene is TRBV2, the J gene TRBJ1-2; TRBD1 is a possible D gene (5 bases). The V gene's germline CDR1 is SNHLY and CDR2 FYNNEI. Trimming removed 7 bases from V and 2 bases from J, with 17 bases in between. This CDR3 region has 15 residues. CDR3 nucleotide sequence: TGTGCCAGCACCATTATGGGGCGGTCGAACTATGGCTACACCTTC. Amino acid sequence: CASTIMGRSNYGYTF.

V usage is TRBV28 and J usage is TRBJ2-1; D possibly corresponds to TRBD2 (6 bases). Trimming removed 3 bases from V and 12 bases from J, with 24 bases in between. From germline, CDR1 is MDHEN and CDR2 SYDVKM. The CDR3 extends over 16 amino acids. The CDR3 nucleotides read TGTGCCAGCAGTTTTGTGATGTGGACTACTGAGCTTGCGCAGTTCTTC. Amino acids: CASSFVMWTTELAQFF.

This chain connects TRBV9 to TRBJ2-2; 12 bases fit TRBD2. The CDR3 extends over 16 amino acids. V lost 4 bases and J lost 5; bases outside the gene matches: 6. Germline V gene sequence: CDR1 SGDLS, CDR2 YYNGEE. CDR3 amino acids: CASSPTSGRDTGELFF. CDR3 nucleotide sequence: TGTGCCAGCAGCCCGACTAGCGGGAGAGATACCGGGGAGCTGTTTTTT. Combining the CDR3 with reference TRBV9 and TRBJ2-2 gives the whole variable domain DSGVTQTPKHLITATGQRVTLRCSPRSGDLSVYWYQQSLDQGLQFLIQYYNGEERAKGNILERFSAQQFPDLHSELNLSSLELGDSALYFCASSPTSGRDTGELFFGEGSRLTVL.

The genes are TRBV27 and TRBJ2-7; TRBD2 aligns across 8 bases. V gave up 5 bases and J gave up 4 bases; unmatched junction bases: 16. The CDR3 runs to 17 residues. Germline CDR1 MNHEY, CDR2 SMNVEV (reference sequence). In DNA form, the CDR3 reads TGTGCCAGCAGTCCCCCCCGAGCGAGCGGGAGTATTTACGAGCAGTACTTC. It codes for CASSPPRASGSIYEQYF.

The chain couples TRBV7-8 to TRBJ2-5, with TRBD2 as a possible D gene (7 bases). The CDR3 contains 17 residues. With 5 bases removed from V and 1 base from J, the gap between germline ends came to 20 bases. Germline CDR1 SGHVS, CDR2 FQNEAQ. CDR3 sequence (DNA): TGTGCCAGCAGCCCCCGAGGGAGGGGGACTGGCCAAGAGACCCAGTACTTC. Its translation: CASSPRGRGTGQETQYF.

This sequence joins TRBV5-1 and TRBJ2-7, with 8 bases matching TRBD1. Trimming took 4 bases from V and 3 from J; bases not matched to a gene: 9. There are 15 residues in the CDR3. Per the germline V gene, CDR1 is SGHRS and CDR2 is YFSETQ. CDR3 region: CASSPRGTGFYEQYF. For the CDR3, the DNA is TGCGCCAGCAGCCCCCGGGGGACAGGTTTCTACGAGCAGTACTTC. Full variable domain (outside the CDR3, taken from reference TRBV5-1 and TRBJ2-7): KAGVTQTPRYLIKTRGQQVTLSCSPISGHRSVSWYQQTPGQGLQFLFEYFSETQRNKGNFPGRFSGRQFSNSRSEMNVSTLELGDSALYLCASSPRGTGFYEQYFGPGTRLTVT.

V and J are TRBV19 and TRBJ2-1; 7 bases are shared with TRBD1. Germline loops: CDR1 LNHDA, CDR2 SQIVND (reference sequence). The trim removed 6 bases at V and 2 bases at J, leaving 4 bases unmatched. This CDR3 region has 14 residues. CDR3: CASRTGTPYNEQFF. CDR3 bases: TGTGCCAGTAGGACAGGGACCCCCTACAATGAGCAGTTCTTC.

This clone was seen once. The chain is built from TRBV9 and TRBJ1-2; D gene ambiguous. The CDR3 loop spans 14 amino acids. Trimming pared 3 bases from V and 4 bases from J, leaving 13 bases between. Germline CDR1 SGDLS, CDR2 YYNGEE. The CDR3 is CASSAVGGIYGYTF. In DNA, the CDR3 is TGTGCCAGCAGCGCCGTAGGAGGTATCTATGGCTACACCTTC.

CDR3 coding DNA: TGTGCCAGCAGCCTCTCCAGGGTGGACATTCAGTACTTC. Amino acids: CASSLSRVDIQYF. The V gene is TRBV7-3, the J gene TRBJ2-4; D is possibly TRBD1 (5 bases). Trimming left V 5 bases short and J 8 bases short, with 13 bases between. The CDR3 is 13 amino acids. Germline CDR1 is SGHTA and CDR2 is FQGTGA.

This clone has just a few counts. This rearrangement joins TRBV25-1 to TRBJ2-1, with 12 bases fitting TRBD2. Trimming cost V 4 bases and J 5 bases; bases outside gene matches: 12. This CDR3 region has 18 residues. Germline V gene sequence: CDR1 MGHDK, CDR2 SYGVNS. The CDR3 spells CASSVRLAGAIGNNEQFF. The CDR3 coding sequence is TGTGCCAGCAGTGTAAGACTAGCGGGAGCGATAGGGAACAATGAGCAGTTCTTC.

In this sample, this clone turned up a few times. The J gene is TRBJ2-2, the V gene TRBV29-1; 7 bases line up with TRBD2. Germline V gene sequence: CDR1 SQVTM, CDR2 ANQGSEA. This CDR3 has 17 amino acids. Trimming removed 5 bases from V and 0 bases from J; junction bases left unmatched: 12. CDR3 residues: CSVQGTDLAANTGELFF. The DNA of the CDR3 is TGCAGCGTTCAAGGGACCGATCTAGCGGCGAACACCGGGGAGCTGTTTTTT.

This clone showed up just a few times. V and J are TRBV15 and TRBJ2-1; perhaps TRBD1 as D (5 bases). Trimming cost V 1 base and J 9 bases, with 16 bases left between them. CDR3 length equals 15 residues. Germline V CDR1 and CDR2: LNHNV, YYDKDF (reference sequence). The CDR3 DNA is TGTGCCACCAGCAGAGGGGTAGGTTGGGGCGGTGAGCAGTTCTTC. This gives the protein CATSRGVGWGGEQFF.

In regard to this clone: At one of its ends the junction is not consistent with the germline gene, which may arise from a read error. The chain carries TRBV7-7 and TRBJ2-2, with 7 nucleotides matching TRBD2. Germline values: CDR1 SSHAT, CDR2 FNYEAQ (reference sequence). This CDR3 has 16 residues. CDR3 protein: CASRESGGSTTGELFF. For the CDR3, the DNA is TGTGCTAGCAGGGAGTCGGGCGGGAGCACCACCGGGGAGCTGTTTTTT.